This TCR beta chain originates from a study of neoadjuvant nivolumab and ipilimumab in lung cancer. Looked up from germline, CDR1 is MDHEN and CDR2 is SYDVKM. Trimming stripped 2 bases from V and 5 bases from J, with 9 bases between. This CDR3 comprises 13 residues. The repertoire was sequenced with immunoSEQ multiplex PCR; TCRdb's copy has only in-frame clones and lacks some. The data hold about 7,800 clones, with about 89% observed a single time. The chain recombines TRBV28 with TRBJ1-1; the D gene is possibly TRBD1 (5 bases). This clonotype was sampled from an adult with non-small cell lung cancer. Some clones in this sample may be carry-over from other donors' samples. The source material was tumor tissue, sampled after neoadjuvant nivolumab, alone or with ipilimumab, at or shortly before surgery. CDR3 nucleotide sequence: TGTGCCAGCAGTTTAGTAGCAGGGACTGAAGCTTTCTTT. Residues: CASSLVAGTEAFF.